This T cell receptor (beta chain) was identified in a study of CD8+ T cells in alopecia areata. Study at large: Administration of oral tofacitinib to treated patients was at 5 to 10 mg twice daily.

In the case of this clone: Its antigen is unidentified. This specimen includes other DNA sequences encoding the same CDR3.

Investigators isolated RNA and reverse transcribed it into cDNA to act as the sequencing template. Clones were read by immunoSEQ multiplex PCR, and TCRdb kept only the in-frame ones, dropping some. The sample yields 150,000 to 250,000 clones, more than 45% seen once. General study results and limits: While patients received tofacitinib, many expanded lesional clones remained present in scalp and blood.

This CDR3 region has 12 residues. V was shortened by 3 bases and J by 2 bases, with 7 bases between the two germline ends. In germline, CDR1 is SQVTM, CDR2 ANQGSEA. Treatment defined: oral pan-JAK inhibitor, 5-10 mg twice daily. This sequence was found in a human donor with alopecia areata. The sequences come from CD4+ T cells sorted from blood, collected at week 24, from a patient treated with tofacitinib. This sequence joins TRBV29-1 and TRBJ1-1, with D possibly TRBD1 on 6 matching bases. Here the CDR3 DNA reads TGCAGCGTTGACAGGGGTAACACTGAAGCTTTCTTT. This encodes CSVDRGNTEAFF.